These 6 T cell receptor beta chains were all obtained from the same sample, sequenced in a study of T cell responses to AZD1222 COVID-19 vaccine. Sequenced by immunoSEQ multiplex PCR; TCRdb stores in-frame clones only, minus some. Counted here are about 150,000 clones, about 92% occurring once; the ten biggest clones make up under 2.5%. The sequences come from peripheral blood, collected on day 0 of AZD1222 vaccination. The receptors stem from an adult in good health.

V gene TRBV7-2 combines with J gene TRBJ2-7; D unclear. CDR3 length: 13 amino acids. From germline, CDR1 is SGHTA and CDR2 FQGNSA. The V end lost 9 bases, the J end lost 4 bases, and 16 bases lay between the germline ends. The DNA of the CDR3 is TGTGCCAGTCAAATAAAAGGTGCATACGAGCAGTACTTC. Its protein product is CASQIKGAYEQYF.

This chain uses TRBV2 with TRBJ1-5; 9 bases match TRBD1. J lost 2 bases, V lost 7 bases, and 6 bases had no gene match. The germline V gene has CDR1 SNHLY and CDR2 FYNNEI. CDR3 size: 15 residues. The CDR3 spells CASNPDRGGNQPQHF. The CDR3 DNA follows: TGTGCCAGCAACCCGGACAGGGGAGGCAATCAGCCCCAGCATTTT.

CDR3 bases: TGTGCCACCAGTGATTTGCAAGGGGGGACTCCCAAAAACATTCAGTACTTC. Its translation: CATSDLQGGTPKNIQYF. The chain uses TRBV24-1 and TRBJ2-4; TRBD1 or TRBD2 may be the D gene (6 bases each). This CDR3 has 17 amino acids. From germline, CDR1 is KGHDR and CDR2 SFDVKD. Trimming took off 0 bases at V and 2 bases at J, with 13 bases between the two ends.

J is TRBJ1-6 and V is TRBV6-2 or TRBV6-3; 9 positions match TRBD1. In germline, CDR1 is MNHEY, CDR2 SVGEGT. Trimming removed 4 bases from V and 9 bases from J; junction bases left unmatched: 10. The CDR3 extends over 16 amino acids. The CDR3 sequence is CASSFERQGVTSPLHF. CDR3 DNA: TGTGCCAGCAGTTTCGAAAGACAGGGGGTTACTTCACCCCTCCACTTT.

In this sample, this clone turned up once. CDR3: CASSLEWGVYEQYF. For the CDR3, the DNA is TGCGCCAGCAGCTTGGAATGGGGGGTCTACGAGCAGTACTTC. This chain connects TRBV5-1 to TRBJ2-7; possible D gene TRBD2, 6 bases. The CDR3 is 14 amino acids. The germline gives CDR1 SGHRS, CDR2 YFSETQ. Trimming left V 0 bases short and J 3 bases short, with 10 bases between.

This clone came up once. This chain links TRBV11-2 with TRBJ2-2; D might be TRBD1 (5 bases). The CDR3 extends over 13 amino acids. Germline lookup yields CDR1 SGHAT and CDR2 FQNNGV. V lost 7 bases and J 7 bases, leaving 13 bases between the germline ends. CDR3 in DNA: TGTGCCAGCACCCGTCGGCAGGGCGGGGAGCTGTTTTTT. Amino acid sequence: CASTRRQGGELFF.